These T cell receptor beta chains were read from a single sample in a study of blood T cell repertoires in COVID-19. Repertoires were generated with immunoSEQ multiplex PCR, while TCRdb's copy carries only in-frame clones and drops some. The profile shows 140,000 to 150,000 clones, roughly 90% of them singletons. The sequenced sample consisted of peripheral blood. The receptor source for this set is a human donor in a cohort sampled during active COVID-19. CDR3s include the opening cysteine and the closing phenylalanine or tryptophan. D genes are given only for firm matches. The listing skips clone size in some rows; elsewhere it reads once, few, many or a size class.

V gene	J gene	clone size	D gene	CDR3 length	CDR3 DNA	CDR3 protein
TRBV1	TRBJ1-1	once	.	11	TGCCAGGGACAGTCCCACACTGAAGCTTTCTTT	CQGQSHTEAFF
TRBV5-6	TRBJ2-5	few	.	11	TGTGCCAGCAGCTTCAAAGAGACCCAGTACTTC	CASSFKETQYF
TRBV7-2	TRBJ2-1	.	TRBD2	16	TGTGCCAGCAGCCCCCGACTAGCGGGAGCCAGAAATGAGCAGTTCTTC	CASSPRLAGARNEQFF
TRBV2	TRBJ1-4	.	.	13	TGTGCCAGCGAGGGGGGGTTAAGCGAAAAACTGTTTTTT	CASEGGLSEKLFF
TRBV5-8	TRBJ1-1	.	.	15	TGTGCCAGCAGCTTCCGGGGTCTCGGAGGGACTGAAGCTTTCTTT	CASSFRGLGGTEAFF
TRBV6-2/TRBV6-3	TRBJ2-5	.	TRBD2	16	TGTGCCAGCAGTTACTCGCTAGCGGGGGTTGGAGAGACCCAGTACTTC	CASSYSLAGVGETQYF
TRBV19	TRBJ2-1	.	.	15	TGTGCCAGTAGTAGGGGAGGGGGTTGGTCGAATGAGCAGTTCTTC	CASSRGGGWSNEQFF
TRBV18	TRBJ2-5	.	TRBD2	17	TGTGCCAGCTCCCCTCAACCGGGACTAGCGCTTCAAGAGACCCAGTACTTC	CASSPQPGLALQETQYF
TRBV7-8	TRBJ1-6	.	TRBD1	15	TGTGCCAGCGCTAGGGACAGGGGACATAATTCACCCCTCCACTTT	CASARDRGHNSPLHF
TRBV5-6	TRBJ1-1	.	.	15	TGTGCCAGCAGCTTGATTGGCAGGTCAAACACTGAAGCTTTCTTT	CASSLIGRSNTEAFF
TRBV5-1	TRBJ2-1	.	TRBD1	14	TGCGCCAGCAGCTTAACGACAGGGTACAATGAGCAGTTCTTC	CASSLTTGYNEQFF
TRBV4-2	TRBJ2-2	.	.	15	TGTGCCAGCAGCCAAGAGGCAGGGCTGGAGGGGGAGCTGTTTTTT	CASSQEAGLEGELFF
TRBV27	TRBJ2-3	.	TRBD2	17	TGTGCCAGCAGTATACCCGGGACTAGCGGGGGGCGGGGTACGCAGTATTTT	CASSIPGTSGGRGTQYF
TRBV5-1	TRBJ1-2	.	TRBD1	17	TGCGCCAGCAGCCCAGGGGGATCAGGGACCAGCAGTGGGGGCTACACCTTC	CASSPGGSGTSSGGYTF
TRBV21-1	TRBJ1-6	.	.	20	TGTGCCAGCAGCAAAGTGGGGGAGGTTTTTTGGTTACGAGCGGCCTCACCCCTCCACTTT	CASSKVGEVFWLRAASPLHF
TRBV30	TRBJ1-1	.	TRBD1	13	TGTGCCTGGGAGAGGGGGCAGAACACTGAAGCTTTCTTT	CAWERGQNTEAFF
TRBV6-5	TRBJ2-5	.	.	14	TGTGCCAGCAGTTACTCGACAGGCCAAGAGACCCAGTACTTC	CASSYSTGQETQYF
TRBV2	TRBJ2-1	.	.	12	TGTGCCAGCAGTGAAGCGGCGGATGAGCAGTTCTTC	CASSEAADEQFF
TRBV5-1	TRBJ2-3	.	TRBD1	17	TGCGCCAGCAGCCCAAGAGGACAGGGGGTGCGCACAGATACGCAGTATTTT	CASSPRGQGVRTDTQYF
TRBV18	TRBJ1-1	once	.	14	TGTGCCAGCTCACCACAACACATGAACACTGAAGCTTTCTTT	CASSPQHMNTEAFF
TRBV11-3	TRBJ1-2	.	.	13	TGTGCCAGAAGGGGGACGGGAGGGCTTGGCTACACCTTC	CARRGTGGLGYTF
TRBV18	TRBJ2-2	.	TRBD2	18	TGTGCCAGCTCACCAAATACTCCGGGACTAGCGGGGTCCGGGGAGCTGTTTTTT	CASSPNTPGLAGSGELFF
TRBV28	TRBJ1-5	once	TRBD1	20	TGTGCCAGCAGTTTATGGTCGGTAGGGGGCGGAGAAGGTGGCAATCAGCCCCAGCATTTT	CASSLWSVGGGEGGNQPQHF
TRBV5-5	TRBJ1-5	.	TRBD1	17	TGTGCCAGCAGCTTAAATCCGGACAGGGGGGGCAATCAGCCCCAGCATTTT	CASSLNPDRGGNQPQHF
TRBV9	TRBJ2-7	few	TRBD2	15	TGTGCCAGCAGCGAAGGGACTAGCGTATCCTACGAGCAGTACTTC	CASSEGTSVSYEQYF